This TCR beta chain was observed in a study of control samples from healthy donors and cancer patients. The germline gives CDR1 LNHDA, CDR2 SQIVND (reference sequence). This CDR3 comprises 13 residues. V trimming: 6 bases; J trimming: 7 bases; junction bases outside the gene matches: 4. The repertoire was sequenced with immunoSEQ multiplex PCR; TCRdb's copy has only in-frame clones and lacks some. The sample consists of 65,000 to 85,000 clones, 89% of them appearing once. Input material: PBMCs. This TCR was recovered from a woman aged 45-59 years with colorectal cancer. The gene calls are TRBV19 and TRBJ1-1; 11 bases line up with TRBD1. CDR3 protein: CASRGQGDSEAFF. CDR3 bases: TGTGCCAGTAGGGGACAGGGGGATAGTGAAGCTTTCTTT.